This T cell receptor (delta chain) was found in a study of gamma-delta T cells after stem cell transplantation. Notes on this clone: A read error is likely here: a far larger clone is one base away. Other DNA sequences in this specimen translate into the identical CDR3.

The CDR3 has 20 residues. V shed 7 bases and J 2 bases; nucleotides not matched to a gene: 17. Per the germline V gene, CDR1 is GEAIGNYY and CDR2 is EKD. TCRdb processed the RT-PCR reads again with the CATT caller. The sample carries about 1,000 delta-chain clones, 3.5% to 4% recorded once. The sequencing sample was made of gamma-delta T cells. This chain joins TRDV2 and TRDJ3; 9 bases agree with TRDD3. The clonotype comes from a human donor. It is not recorded whose cells these are; they may come from a transplant donor. The CDR3 region has the DNA TGTGCCTGCGACGGTACTGGGGGAGGATCCCCCACCTGGGACACCCGACAGATGTTTTTC. This gives the protein CACDGTGGGSPTWDTRQMFF.